Below are 21 T cell receptor beta chains sequenced from a single sample in a study of blood T cell repertoires in COVID-19. Measured with immunoSEQ multiplex PCR; TCRdb has only the in-frame clones, and not every one. The sample lists approximately 410,000 clones, 75% to 90% occurring once. The sample was peripheral blood. These receptors all come from a woman aged 30 to 39 with active or convalescent COVID-19.

This chain uses TRBV29-1 with TRBJ1-2; TRBD1 might be the D (6 bases). The CDR3 has 13 residues. V lost 3 bases to trimming and J lost 4 bases, with 12 bases between them. CDR1 is SQVTM and CDR2 is ANQGSEA in the germline V gene. CDR3 region: CSVERGGSYGYTF. The CDR3 DNA follows: TGCAGCGTTGAGAGGGGGGGATCCTATGGCTACACCTTC.

This clone was seen only once. This chain joins TRBV5-1 and TRBJ2-5; D unresolved. From germline, CDR1 is SGHRS and CDR2 YFSETQ. V lost 4 bases to trimming and J lost 2 bases, with 6 bases between them. There are 12 residues in the CDR3. CDR3 sequence: CASSGLQETQYF. CDR3 DNA sequence: TGCGCCAGCAGCGGGCTTCAAGAGACCCAGTACTTC.

CDR3 nucleotides: TGTGCCAGCAATATCCAGCCCCAGCATTTT. Residues: CASNIQPQHF. This chain connects TRBV6-5 to TRBJ1-5; D uncertain. V was cut by 7 bases and J by 7 bases, with 5 bases left in between. Looked up from germline, CDR1 is MNHEY and CDR2 is SVGAGI. The CDR3 spans 10 residues.

V is TRBV10-1 and J is TRBJ2-7, with 10 nucleotides matching TRBD2. The trim removed 3 bases at V and 5 bases at J, leaving 7 bases unmatched. The CDR3 has 15 residues. CDR1 WNHNN and CDR2 SYGVQD come from the germline V gene (reference sequence). CDR3 sequence: CASSDPAGGLNEQYF. The CDR3 bases are TGCGCCAGCAGTGACCCAGCGGGAGGGCTAAACGAGCAGTACTTC.

The chain joins TRBV5-4 to TRBJ1-2; a weak D match, TRBD1 (5 bases). The CDR3 is made up of 14 amino acids. CDR1 SGHNT and CDR2 YYREEE come from the germline V gene (reference sequence). V gave up 5 bases and J gave up 2 bases, with 13 bases separating them. The CDR3 loop reads CASSSSGTNYGYTF. The CDR3 coding sequence is TGTGCCAGCAGTTCAAGCGGGACCAACTATGGCTACACCTTC.

The chain employs TRBV5-1 and TRBJ2-3; D remains ambiguous. Trimming pared 3 bases from V and 5 bases from J, leaving 4 bases between. The CDR3 is 11 residues long. The germline V gene has CDR1 SGHRS and CDR2 YFSETQ. CDR3 nucleotide sequence: TGCGCCAGCAGCTCAAAAGATACGCAGTATTTT. Protein: CASSSKDTQYF.

This clone was observed a handful of times. This chain connects TRBV6-1 to TRBJ1-3, with D tentatively TRBD1 (5 bases). The CDR3 is made up of 17 amino acids. Germline-derived CDR1 and CDR2 are MNHNS and SASEGT. Trimming removed 0 bases from V and 1 base from J, with 13 bases in between. This chain's CDR3 is CASSEAHGGSSGNTIYF. The CDR3 coding sequence is TGTGCCAGCAGTGAAGCGCACGGGGGGTCGTCTGGAAACACCATATATTTT.

This clone was recorded once. The chain carries TRBV2 and TRBJ1-5; no definite D call. The CDR3 length is 13 residues. V shed 8 bases and J shed 1 base, with 9 bases lying between them. In germline, CDR1 is SNHLY, CDR2 FYNNEI. The CDR3 nucleotides read TGTGCCAGCCTGCGGGAGAGCAATCAGCCCCAGCATTTT. As protein: CASLRESNQPQHF.

This chain connects TRBV7-6 to TRBJ2-5; D perhaps matches TRBD1 (6 bases). There are 15 residues in the CDR3. The V and J ends lost 1 base and 4 bases respectively, with 13 bases between them. Germline V CDR1 and CDR2: SGHVS, FNYEAQ. CDR3 sequence (DNA): TGTGCCAGCAGCTTAGAGTTAGCAGGGGTAGAGACCCAGTACTTC. Amino acid sequence: CASSLELAGVETQYF.

The chain couples TRBV19 to TRBJ1-1, with D unresolved. The CDR3 covers 14 residues. The germline V gene encodes CDR1 LNHDA and CDR2 SQIVND (reference sequence). Between the trimmed V and J ends, which lost 3 bases and 4 bases, there was a span of 12 bases. CDR3 sequence (DNA): TGTGCCAGTAGTATCAGACTAGAGGGCACTGAAGCTTTCTTT. Residues: CASSIRLEGTEAFF.

The genes are TRBV6-5 and TRBJ1-1, with D perhaps TRBD1 (5 bases). The CDR3 has 14 amino acids. V shed 6 bases and J shed 1 base, with 12 bases lying between them. The V gene's germline CDR1 is MNHEY and CDR2 SVGAGI. The CDR3 here is CASRGDLPNTEAFF. As DNA, the CDR3 is TGTGCCAGCAGAGGGGATTTACCGAACACTGAAGCTTTCTTT.

CDR3 residues: CASRPSGTSEAFF. The CDR3 region has the DNA TGTGCCAGCAGGCCTTCCGGGACATCAGAAGCTTTCTTT. This chain joins TRBV5-6 and TRBJ1-1; weak D call: TRBD1 (6 bases). The length of the CDR3 is 13 residues. The V end was cut by 5 bases, the J end by 8 bases, with 16 bases between. Germline CDR1 reads SGHDT; CDR2 reads YYEEEE. The complete variable domain, with remaining parts taken from reference TRBV5-6 and TRBJ1-1, reads DAGVTQSPTHLIKTRGQQVTLRCSPKSGHDTVSWYQQALGQGPQFIFQYYEEEERQRGNFPDRFSGHQFPNYSSELNVNALLLGDSALYLCASRPSGTSEAFFGQGTRLTVV.

The chain has TRBV5-6 and TRBJ2-7, with TRBD2 matching 8 bases. Trimming took 0 bases from V and 1 from J; bases not matched to a gene: 6. Per germline, CDR1 SGHDT and CDR2 YYEEEE. This CDR3 region has 16 residues. CDR3 in amino acids: CASSLGLSGRSYEQYF. DNA for the CDR3: TGTGCCAGCAGCTTGGGCTTGAGCGGGAGATCCTACGAGCAGTACTTC. The full variable domain, with the rest looked up from reference TRBV5-6 and TRBJ2-7, is DAGVTQSPTHLIKTRGQQVTLRCSPKSGHDTVSWYQQALGQGPQFIFQYYEEEERQRGNFPDRFSGHQFPNYSSELNVNALLLGDSALYLCASSLGLSGRSYEQYFGPGTRLTVT.

The V call is TRBV5-6, the J call TRBJ2-3, with D possibly being TRBD2 (6 bases). CDR1 SGHDT and CDR2 YYEEEE come from the germline V gene. The CDR3 contains 12 residues. Trimming took 4 bases from V and 6 from J, leaving 9 bases between them. The CDR3 loop is CASSPEGDTQYF. CDR3 coding DNA: TGTGCCAGCAGCCCGGAGGGGGATACGCAGTATTTT.

This chain links TRBV6-5 with TRBJ2-7; D ambiguous. Looked up from germline, CDR1 is MNHEY and CDR2 is SVGAGI. The CDR3 length is 15 residues. V was cut by 0 bases and J by 2 bases, with 11 bases left in between. CDR3 DNA sequence: TGTGCCAGCAGTTACTCGATTAGTCCTACCTACGAGCAGTACTTC. Protein sequence: CASSYSISPTYEQYF.

This chain connects TRBV6-2 or TRBV6-3 to TRBJ1-5; D may be TRBD1 (6 bases). Germline loops: CDR1 MNHEY, CDR2 SVGEGT. The CDR3 spans 15 residues. V was shortened by 2 bases and J by 0 bases, with 8 bases between the two germline ends. Here the CDR3 DNA reads TGTGCCAGCAGTTACCTGGGGGCTAGCAATCAGCCCCAGCATTTT. Encoded protein: CASSYLGASNQPQHF.

This chain joins TRBV10-3 and TRBJ1-2; D possibly corresponds to TRBD1 (6 bases). Looked up from germline, CDR1 is ENHRY and CDR2 is SYGVKD. Trimming stripped 3 bases from V and 8 bases from J, with 13 bases between. The CDR3 runs to 13 residues. Written as DNA, the CDR3 is TGTGCCATCAGTGAACAGGGATTCGAGGGCTACACCTTC. Its protein product is CAISEQGFEGYTF.

The V call is TRBV3-1 (or the pseudogene TRBV3-2), the J call TRBJ2-5; a weak D match, TRBD2 (5 bases). This CDR3 spans 14 amino acids. Between the trimmed V and J ends, which lost 6 bases and 2 bases, there was a span of 13 bases. The germline gives CDR1 LGHDT, CDR2 YNNKEL (reference sequence). The CDR3 here is CASSADWIQETQYF. The CDR3 region has the DNA TGTGCCAGCAGTGCGGACTGGATTCAAGAGACCCAGTACTTC.

This sequence joins TRBV3-1 (or the pseudogene TRBV3-2) and TRBJ2-5, with no clear D. Germline CDR1 and CDR2: LGHDT and YNNKEL (reference sequence). The V gene lost 4 bases and the J gene lost 3 bases, with 12 bases spanning the gap. The CDR3 has 14 residues. The CDR3: CASSLSPRKETQYF. The CDR3 DNA follows: TGTGCCAGCAGCCTAAGCCCAAGAAAAGAGACCCAGTACTTC.

This clone was counted between two and nine times. The chain joins TRBV12-2 to TRBJ1-1. TRBV12-2 is designated a pseudogene. There are 15 residues in the CDR3. CDR3 region: CASRLSFCHTYEAFF. In DNA, the CDR3 is TGTGCAAGTCGCTTATCGTTTTGTCATACTTATGAAGCTTTCTTT.

The chain employs TRBV6-5 and TRBJ1-5; D is ambiguous. V was clipped by 4 bases and J by 3 bases, with 10 bases between them. The CDR3 is 14 residues long. Germline V gives CDR1 MNHEY, CDR2 SVGAGI. The CDR3 region has the DNA TGTGCCAGCAGTTTCGGCGGCCCCAATCAGCCCCAGCATTTT. Protein sequence: CASSFGGPNQPQHF.